The 4 T cell receptor beta chains listed next were all sequenced from one sample in a study of blood T cell repertoires in COVID-19. Profiling relied on immunoSEQ multiplex PCR, and the TCRdb table lists in-frame clones only, not all of them. In the table there are fewer than 250,000 clones, under 90% of which are singletons. Input material: PBMCs or T cells enriched from blood (not recorded which). These receptors all come from a woman in her thirties or forties who had been exposed to COVID-19.

The chain carries TRBV7-2 and TRBJ1-6, with 7 bases identical to TRBD1. CDR1 SGHTA and CDR2 FQGNSA come from the germline V gene. CDR3 length: 17 amino acids. J was trimmed by 6 bases and V by 3 bases; bases with no gene match: 11. For the CDR3, the DNA is TGTGCCAGCAGCTTCCGAGGGGGCCAGACCGTTAATTCACCCCTCCACTTT. The encoded protein is CASSFRGGQTVNSPLHF. The full variable domain, with the rest looked up from reference TRBV7-2 and TRBJ1-6, is GAGVSQSPSNKVTEKGKDVELRCDPISGHTALYWYRQSLGQGLEFLIYFQGNSAPDKSGLPSDRFSAERTGGSVSTLTIQRTQQEDSAVYLCASSFRGGQTVNSPLHFGNGTRLTVT.

J is TRBJ1-3 and V is TRBV7-2; 10 bases align to TRBD1. V shed 6 bases and J 1 base; nucleotides not matched to a gene: 15. Germline lookup yields CDR1 SGHTA and CDR2 FQGNSA. The CDR3 is made up of 19 amino acids. CDR3 sequence: CASRPPPGQGPPSGNTIYF. The CDR3 coding sequence is TGTGCCAGCAGGCCACCCCCGGGACAGGGGCCCCCTTCTGGAAACACCATATATTTT.

This chain links TRBV19 with TRBJ2-1; perhaps TRBD1 as D (6 bases). The germline V and J ends were trimmed by 1 base and 1 base, with 11 bases remaining between them. The CDR3 extends over 16 amino acids. The germline CDR1 and CDR2 sequences are LNHDA and SQIVND (reference sequence). The CDR3 coding sequence is TGTGCCAGTAGTATAGGTGGCAGGGGATCCTACAATGAGCAGTTCTTC. As protein: CASSIGGRGSYNEQFF.

Concerning this clone itself: A junction boundary mismatches the germline segment, possibly from a read error. The J gene is TRBJ2-4, the V gene TRBV7-8; 10 nucleotides align to TRBD2. Germline CDR1 is SGHVS and CDR2 is FQNEAQ. This CDR3 has 14 amino acids. The DNA of the CDR3 is TGTGCCAGCAGCCTAGCGGGGGCGGGAAACATTCAGTACTTC. Encoded protein: CASSLAGAGNIQYF.